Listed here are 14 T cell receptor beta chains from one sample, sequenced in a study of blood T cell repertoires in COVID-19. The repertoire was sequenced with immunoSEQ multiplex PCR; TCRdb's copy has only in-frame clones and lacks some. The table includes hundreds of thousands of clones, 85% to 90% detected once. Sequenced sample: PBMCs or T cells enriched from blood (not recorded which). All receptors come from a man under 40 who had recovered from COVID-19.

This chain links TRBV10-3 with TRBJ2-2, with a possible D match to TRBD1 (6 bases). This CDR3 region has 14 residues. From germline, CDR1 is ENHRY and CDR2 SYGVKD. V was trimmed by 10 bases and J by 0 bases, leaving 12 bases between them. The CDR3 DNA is TGTGCCACCGTGGACAGAGCGAACACCGGGGAGCTGTTTTTT. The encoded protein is CATVDRANTGELFF.

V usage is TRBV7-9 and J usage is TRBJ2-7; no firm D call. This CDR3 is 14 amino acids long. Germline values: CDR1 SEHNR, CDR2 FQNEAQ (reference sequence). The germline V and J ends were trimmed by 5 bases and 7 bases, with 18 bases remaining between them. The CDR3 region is CASSLRSGAFEQYF. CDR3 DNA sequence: TGTGCCAGCAGCCTCCGGAGTGGTGCCTTTGAGCAGTACTTC.

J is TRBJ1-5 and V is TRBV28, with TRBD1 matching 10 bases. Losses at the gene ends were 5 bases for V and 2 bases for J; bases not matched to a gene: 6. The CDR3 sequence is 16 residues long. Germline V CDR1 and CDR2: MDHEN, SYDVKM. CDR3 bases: TGTGCCAGCAGTCCTAGGGACAGGGGAGGCAATCAGCCCCAGCATTTT. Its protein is CASSPRDRGGNQPQHF.

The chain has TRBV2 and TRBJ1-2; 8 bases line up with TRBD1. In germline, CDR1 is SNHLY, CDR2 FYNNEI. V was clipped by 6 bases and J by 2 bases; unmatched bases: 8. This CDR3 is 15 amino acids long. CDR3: CASSPGRGRNYGYTF. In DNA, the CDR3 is TGTGCCAGCAGCCCCGGCAGGGGGCGCAACTATGGCTACACCTTC. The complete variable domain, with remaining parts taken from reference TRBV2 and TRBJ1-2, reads EPEVTQTPSHQVTQMGQEVILRCVPISNHLYFYWYRQILGQKVEFLVSFYNNEISEKSEIFDDQFSVERPDGSNFTLKIRSTKLEDSAMYFCASSPGRGRNYGYTFGSGTRLTVV.

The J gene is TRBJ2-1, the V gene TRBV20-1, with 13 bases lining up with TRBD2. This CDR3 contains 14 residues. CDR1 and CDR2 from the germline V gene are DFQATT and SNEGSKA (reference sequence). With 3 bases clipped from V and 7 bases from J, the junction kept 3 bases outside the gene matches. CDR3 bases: TGCAGTGCTAGTAGGACTAGCGGGAGTAATGAGCAGTTCTTC. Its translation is CSASRTSGSNEQFF.

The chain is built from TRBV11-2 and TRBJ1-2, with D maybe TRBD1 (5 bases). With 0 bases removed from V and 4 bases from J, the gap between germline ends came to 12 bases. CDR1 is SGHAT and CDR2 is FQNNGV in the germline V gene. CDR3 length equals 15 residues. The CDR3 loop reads CASSLEGGAAYGYTF. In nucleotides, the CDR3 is TGTGCCAGCAGCTTAGAGGGAGGGGCCGCCTATGGCTACACCTTC.

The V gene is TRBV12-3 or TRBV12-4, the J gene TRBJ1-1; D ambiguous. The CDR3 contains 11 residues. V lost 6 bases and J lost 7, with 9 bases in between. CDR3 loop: CASRRAYEAFF. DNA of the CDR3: TGTGCCAGCAGGCGTGCATATGAAGCTTTCTTT.

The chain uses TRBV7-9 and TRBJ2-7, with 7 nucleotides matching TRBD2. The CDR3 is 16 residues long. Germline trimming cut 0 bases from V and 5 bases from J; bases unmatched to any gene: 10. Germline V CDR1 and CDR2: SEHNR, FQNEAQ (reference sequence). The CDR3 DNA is TGTGCCAGCAGCTTAGCGCCCCGCGGGGGTGCGGACGAGCAGTACTTC. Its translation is CASSLAPRGGADEQYF. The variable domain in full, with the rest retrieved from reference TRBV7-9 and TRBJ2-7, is DTGVSQNPRHKITKRGQNVTFRCDPISEHNRLYWYRQTLGQGPEFLTYFQNEAQLEKSRLLSDRFSAERPKGSFSTLEIQRTEQGDSAMYLCASSLAPRGGADEQYFGPGTRLTVT.

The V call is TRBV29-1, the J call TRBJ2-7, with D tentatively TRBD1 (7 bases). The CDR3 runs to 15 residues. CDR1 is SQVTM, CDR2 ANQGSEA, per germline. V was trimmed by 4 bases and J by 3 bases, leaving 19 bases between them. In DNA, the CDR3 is TGCAGCGTTGTGGGGACTCGAGGGACAGACTACGAGCAGTACTTC. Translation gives CSVVGTRGTDYEQYF.

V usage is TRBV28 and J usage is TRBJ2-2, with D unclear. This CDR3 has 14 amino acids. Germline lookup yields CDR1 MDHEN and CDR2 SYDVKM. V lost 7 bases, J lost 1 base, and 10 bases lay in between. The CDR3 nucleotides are TGTGCCAGCATCACGGAGATGAACACCGGGGAGCTGTTTTTT. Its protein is CASITEMNTGELFF.

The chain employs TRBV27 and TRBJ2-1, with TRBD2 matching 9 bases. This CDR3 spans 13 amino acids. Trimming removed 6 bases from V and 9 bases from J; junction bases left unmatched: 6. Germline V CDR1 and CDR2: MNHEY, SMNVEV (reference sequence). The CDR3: CASRGLASPEQFF. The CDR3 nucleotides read TGTGCCAGCAGGGGACTAGCCTCCCCTGAGCAGTTCTTC.

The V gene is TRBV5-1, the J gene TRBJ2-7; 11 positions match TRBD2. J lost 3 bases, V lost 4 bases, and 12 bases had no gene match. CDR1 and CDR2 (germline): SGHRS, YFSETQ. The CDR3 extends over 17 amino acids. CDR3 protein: CASSEGTSGSGVYEQYF. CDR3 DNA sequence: TGCGCCAGCAGCGAGGGGACTAGCGGTTCTGGGGTCTACGAGCAGTACTTC.

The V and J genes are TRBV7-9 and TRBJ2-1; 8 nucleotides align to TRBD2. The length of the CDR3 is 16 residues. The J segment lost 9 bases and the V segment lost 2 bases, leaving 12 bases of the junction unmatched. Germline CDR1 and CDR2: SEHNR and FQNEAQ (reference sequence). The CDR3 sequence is CASSLNSYGRAPEQFF. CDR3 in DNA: TGTGCCAGCAGCTTAAACTCCTACGGGAGGGCCCCTGAGCAGTTCTTC.

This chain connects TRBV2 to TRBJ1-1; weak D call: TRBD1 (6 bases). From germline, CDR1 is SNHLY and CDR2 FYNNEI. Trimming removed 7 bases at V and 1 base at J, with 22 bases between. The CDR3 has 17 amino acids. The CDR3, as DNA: TGTGCCAGCATACGGCGGGGGCCTCCGATGGGGAACACTGAAGCTTTCTTT. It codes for CASIRRGPPMGNTEAFF.